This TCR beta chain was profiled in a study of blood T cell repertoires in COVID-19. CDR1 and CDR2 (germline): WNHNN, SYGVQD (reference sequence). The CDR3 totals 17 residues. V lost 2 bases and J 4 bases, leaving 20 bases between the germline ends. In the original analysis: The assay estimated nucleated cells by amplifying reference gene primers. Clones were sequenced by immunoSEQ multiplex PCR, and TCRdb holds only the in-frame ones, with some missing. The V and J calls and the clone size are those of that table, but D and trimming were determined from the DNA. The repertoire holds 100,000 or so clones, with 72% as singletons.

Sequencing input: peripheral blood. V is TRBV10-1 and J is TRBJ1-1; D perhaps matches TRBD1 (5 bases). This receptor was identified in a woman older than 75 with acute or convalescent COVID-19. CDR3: CASSEGATLSRSTEAFF. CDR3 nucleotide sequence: TGCGCCAGCAGTGAGGGGGCTACCCTAAGCCGGAGCACTGAAGCTTTCTTT.